A selection of T cell receptor beta chains follows, all from one sample in a study of blood T cells in healthy people across ages. Using its own MiXCR run on the 5' RACE reads, TCRdb lists one record per CDR3 protein. The sample contains over a million distinct CDR3 sequences, approximately 63% of which appear only once. The sample comprised blood. Source of these receptors: a man younger than 30 in good health. CDR3s include the opening cysteine and the closing phenylalanine or tryptophan. Fields, in order: D gene, V gene, clone size, J gene, CDR3 DNA, CDR3 protein. D genes are given only for firm matches. Clone sizes are given selectively: once, few, many, or a class where the clone is expanded.

>.|TRBV7-9|.|TRBJ2-2
TGTGCCAGCAGCAGACGGTCCAAGAACACCGGGGAGCTGTTTTTT
CASSRRSKNTGELFF
>.|TRBV20-1|.|TRBJ1-1
TGCAGTGCATTAACTCGGACACTGAACACTGAAGCTTTCTTT
CSALTRTLNTEAFF
>.|TRBV27|.|TRBJ2-5
TGTGCCAGCACCTCTAAAGAATCCGGAGAGCTGTACTTC
CASTSKESGELYF
>.|TRBV10-3|.|TRBJ1-2
TGTGCCATCAGTGAGTTTTCTCGTCAAACAGGGACCCTTGACTACACCTTC
CAISEFSRQTGTLDYTF
>.|TRBV5-5|.|TRBJ2-5
TGTGCCAGCAGCTTGGGGTTCGCTGGCCAAGAGACCCAGTACTTC
CASSLGFAGQETQYF
>.|TRBV6-4|few|TRBJ1-2
TGTGCCAGCAGTACTGACAGGAATAGCGGTGGCTACACCTTC
CASSTDRNSGGYTF
>TRBD2|TRBV5-1|.|TRBJ2-2
TGCGCCAGCAGCTTGTTGGTGACTAGCGGGAGTCCCGGGGAGCTGTTTTTT
CASSLLVTSGSPGELFF
>.|TRBV28|.|TRBJ2-3
TGTGCCAGCAGAACCGACTCAGGCACAGATACGCAGTATTTT
CASRTDSGTDTQYF
>.|TRBV20-1|.|TRBJ2-4
TGCAGTGCTAGAGAGGACTCAATAGCCAAAAACATTCAGTACTTC
CSAREDSIAKNIQYF
>.|TRBV20-1|.|TRBJ2-1
TGCAGTGCTAGAGATCAGGGGCGGGGAACCTACAATGAGCAGTTCTTC
CSARDQGRGTYNEQFF
>TRBD1|TRBV27|.|TRBJ2-7
TGTGCCAGCAGTACGGGACAGGGGTGGAACGAGCAGTACTTC
CASSTGQGWNEQYF
>TRBD2|TRBV7-9|.|TRBJ2-3
TGTGCCAGCAGCTTTACTTACGGGACTAGCGACACAGATACGCAGTATTTT
CASSFTYGTSDTDTQYF
>.|TRBV6-5|.|TRBJ2-7
TGTGCCAGCAGTTCCCGCAGGGAAATATCCTACGAGCAGTACTTC
CASSSRREISYEQYF
>.|TRBV12-3/TRBV12-4|few|TRBJ1-6
TGTGCCAGCAGTTTTGGGATCTCCTATAATTCACCCCTCCACTTT
CASSFGISYNSPLHF
>TRBD2|TRBV4-1|.|TRBJ2-1
TGCGCCAGCAGCCAAACCGCCGGGACTAGTACCCCCAATGAGCAGTTCTTC
CASSQTAGTSTPNEQFF
>TRBD2|TRBV20-1|many|TRBJ2-3
TGCAGTGCTAGGGGACTAGCGGGAGGCACAGATACGCAGTATTTT
CSARGLAGGTDTQYF
>TRBD1|TRBV5-1|.|TRBJ2-7
TGCGCCAGCAGCTTGGTGGGACAGGGCGTCGAGCAGTACTTC
CASSLVGQGVEQYF
>TRBD2|TRBV28|few|TRBJ2-2
TGTGCCAGCAGTTTACGCTATCTGGGACTAGGGAACACCGGGGAGCTGTTTTTT
CASSLRYLGLGNTGELFF
>.|TRBV7-2|.|TRBJ1-2
TGTGCCAGCAGCTTAGTGGCGCAGGGCTACACCTTC
CASSLVAQGYTF
>.|TRBV6-6|.|TRBJ2-4
TGTGCCAGCAGTTACTCGAAACAGGTGGAAAACATTCAGTACTTC
CASSYSKQVENIQYF
>.|TRBV7-6|.|TRBJ2-3
TGTGCCAGCAGCAACATTCAAGTCACAGATACGCAGTATTTT
CASSNIQVTDTQYF
>.|TRBV27|.|TRBJ2-3
TGTGCCAGCAGCCGCGCGGGGGCCCCCTTAGATACGCAGTATTTT
CASSRAGAPLDTQYF